The 21 T cell receptor beta chains below all came from one sample that was sequenced in a study of shared clonotypes between healthy human individuals. Sequenced by immunoSEQ multiplex PCR; TCRdb stores in-frame clones only, minus some. The table records roughly 2,500,000 clones, 90% to 95% of them present only once. Input material: naive CD4+ T cells from PBMCs. The sample's subset: CD45RA+ positively selected. These receptors were collected from a man aged 18 to 35 in good health. Some clones in this sample may be carry-over from other donors' samples.

In the case of this clone: This sample also contains other DNA sequences that code for the same CDR3. This chain joins TRBV7-3 and TRBJ1-1; D not certain. The CDR3 consists of 13 residues. V was pared by 2 bases and J by 3 bases, with 7 bases between. Germline lookup yields CDR1 SGHTA and CDR2 FQGTGA. This CDR3 reads CASSLLADTEAFF. CDR3 nucleotides: TGTGCCAGCAGCTTATTGGCGGACACTGAAGCTTTCTTT.

CDR3 protein: CASSELSGTEAFF. The CDR3 region has the DNA TGTGCCAGCAGTGAATTGAGCGGGACTGAAGCTTTCTTT. The rearrangement joins TRBV2 to TRBJ1-1; D gene ambiguous. The V end lost 2 bases, the J end lost 5 bases, and 9 bases lay between the germline ends. CDR1 is SNHLY and CDR2 is FYNNEI in the germline V gene. The CDR3 extends over 13 amino acids.

J is TRBJ2-3 and V is TRBV11-2; the match to TRBD2 covers 7 bases. V was clipped by 5 bases and J by 0 bases; unmatched bases: 8. Germline V gene sequence: CDR1 SGHAT, CDR2 FQNNGV. The CDR3 is 16 residues long. CDR3 amino acids: CASSGRGSTSTDTQYF. CDR3 nucleotide sequence: TGTGCCAGCAGCGGGAGGGGTAGCACTAGCACAGATACGCAGTATTTT.

The chain carries TRBV9 and TRBJ1-5; TRBD1 is a possible D gene (5 bases). There are 20 residues in the CDR3. V gave up 4 bases and J gave up 2 bases, with 28 bases separating them. Germline V gives CDR1 SGDLS, CDR2 YYNGEE. CDR3: CASSLGFPDMGGNGNQPQHF. The CDR3 DNA reads TGTGCCAGCAGCTTAGGCTTTCCGGACATGGGGGGAAATGGCAATCAGCCCCAGCATTTT.

V gene TRBV5-1 combines with J gene TRBJ2-3; 7 nucleotides align to TRBD1. This CDR3 spans 13 amino acids. Germline V CDR1 and CDR2: SGHRS, YFSETQ. V was clipped by 4 bases and J by 6 bases; unmatched bases: 5. CDR3 residues: CASSDRDRDTQYF. The CDR3 nucleotides are TGCGCCAGCAGCGACAGGGACCGGGATACGCAGTATTTT.

This chain uses TRBV9 with TRBJ1-3; the D gene is possibly TRBD1 (5 bases). The CDR3 length is 17 residues. Trimming took 4 bases from V and 8 from J, leaving 25 bases between them. From germline, CDR1 is SGDLS and CDR2 YYNGEE. The CDR3 sequence: CASSPENAEGWGDTIYF. The CDR3 DNA follows: TGTGCCAGCAGCCCAGAGAACGCAGAGGGTTGGGGGGACACCATATATTTT. The variable domain in full, with the rest retrieved from reference TRBV9 and TRBJ1-3, is DSGVTQTPKHLITATGQRVTLRCSPRSGDLSVYWYQQSLDQGLQFLIQYYNGEERAKGNILERFSAQQFPDLHSELNLSSLELGDSALYFCASSPENAEGWGDTIYFGEGSWLTVV.

Worth noting for this clone: The junction departs from the called germline gene at one end, perhaps through a read error. The chain recombines TRBV7-2 with TRBJ2-7; TRBD1 agrees at 9 bases. CDR1 SGHTA and CDR2 FQGNSA come from the germline V gene. The CDR3 is 14 amino acids. Here the CDR3 reads CASSLGTGIYEQHF. The CDR3 region has the DNA TGTGCCAGCAGCCTGGGGACAGGGATCTACGAGCAGCACTTC.

The chain employs TRBV27 and TRBJ2-5, with TRBD2 identical over 16 bases. Per germline, CDR1 MNHEY and CDR2 SMNVEV (reference sequence). V lost 3 bases, J lost 5 bases, and 9 bases stayed unmatched. This CDR3 region has 18 residues. CDR3 amino acids: CASSLGLAGGPASETQYF. In nucleotides, the CDR3 is TGTGCCAGCAGTTTGGGACTAGCGGGAGGGCCGGCTTCGGAGACCCAGTACTTC.

The chain couples TRBV5-1 to TRBJ1-6, with a possible D match to TRBD1 (5 bases). This CDR3 spans 14 amino acids. V gave up 0 bases and J gave up 9 bases, with 10 bases separating them. The germline gives CDR1 SGHRS, CDR2 YFSETQ. The CDR3 DNA sequence: TGCGCCAGCAGCTTGGCAGGGTTTGGTTCACCCCTCCACTTT. Protein: CASSLAGFGSPLHF.

This chain joins TRBV7-2 and TRBJ2-7; no firm D call. This CDR3 contains 14 residues. V was pared by 2 bases and J by 2 bases, with 10 bases between. Per germline, CDR1 SGHTA and CDR2 FQGNSA. The CDR3 loop reads CASSLIGPTYEQYF. DNA of the CDR3: TGTGCCAGCAGCTTAATTGGACCAACCTACGAGCAGTACTTC.

This rearrangement joins TRBV11-3 to TRBJ2-2, with 11 bases fitting TRBD2. With 5 bases clipped from V and 7 bases from J, the junction kept 18 bases outside the gene matches. The germline CDR1 and CDR2 sequences are SGHNT and YENEEA. The CDR3 sequence is 19 residues long. The CDR3 coding sequence is TGTGCCAGCAGCGCTAGCGCCCGACTAGCGGGGAGATCTAGCGGGGAGCTGTTTTTT. Protein sequence: CASSASARLAGRSSGELFF.

The rearrangement uses TRBV4-3 and TRBJ1-1, with no clear D. The germline V and J ends were trimmed by 7 bases and 2 bases, with 20 bases remaining between them. This CDR3 has 16 amino acids. Germline CDR1 reads LGHNA; CDR2 reads YSLEER. The CDR3 spells CASTPRSSGGNTEAFF. The CDR3 DNA sequence: TGCGCCAGCACCCCAAGGTCCTCAGGCGGTAACACTGAAGCTTTCTTT.

This chain connects TRBV10-1 to TRBJ2-1; D perhaps matches TRBD2 (5 bases). The germline V and J ends were trimmed by 8 bases and 4 bases, with 18 bases remaining between them. Germline lookup yields CDR1 WNHNN and CDR2 SYGVQD (reference sequence). The CDR3 covers 15 residues. The DNA for the CDR3 is TGCGCCAGCGTAAGTAGTAGCGAGATATACAATGAGCAGTTCTTC. It translates to CASVSSSEIYNEQFF.

This chain uses TRBV29-1 with TRBJ2-1; TRBD2 matches 9 bases. Trimming took 4 bases from V and 0 from J; bases not matched to a gene: 1. Germline loops: CDR1 SQVTM, CDR2 ANQGSEA. The CDR3 runs to 14 residues. The CDR3 DNA reads TGCAGCGTTGCTAGCGGGAACTCCTACAATGAGCAGTTCTTC. Amino acids: CSVASGNSYNEQFF.

This clone is a singleton in its sample. The CDR3 nucleotides are TGTGCCAGTAGTATCCGGGGGTGGCCTGAAGCTTTCTTT. Translated: CASSIRGWPEAFF. The V gene is TRBV19, the J gene TRBJ1-1; D possibly corresponds to TRBD1 (5 bases). CDR3 length: 13 amino acids. Germline V gene lookup returns CDR1 LNHDA and CDR2 SQIVND (reference sequence). The ends were cut back, 3 bases at V and 6 bases at J, with 11 bases in the middle.

This chain links TRBV5-4 with TRBJ2-2; no definite D call. The V gene lost 4 bases and the J gene lost 0 bases, with 10 bases spanning the gap. The CDR3 has 15 residues. Germline loops: CDR1 SGHNT, CDR2 YYREEE (reference sequence). This CDR3 is CASSPGRSNTGELFF. CDR3 nucleotides: TGTGCCAGCAGCCCCGGCAGATCGAACACCGGGGAGCTGTTTTTT.

The chain joins TRBV5-1 to TRBJ1-2, with 7 bases identical to TRBD1. This CDR3 has 15 amino acids. CDR1 SGHRS and CDR2 YFSETQ come from the germline V gene. V shed 2 bases, J shed 3 bases, and the junction held 7 bases outside the gene matches. CDR3 sequence: CASSLRQGGDYGYTF. The CDR3, as DNA: TGCGCCAGCAGCTTAAGACAGGGTGGAGACTATGGCTACACCTTC.

The chain links TRBV9 to TRBJ1-3; 10 nucleotides match TRBD1. Unmatched junction bases numbered 7, after V lost 2 bases and J lost 5 bases. Per germline, CDR1 SGDLS and CDR2 YYNGEE. The CDR3 is 16 amino acids. The CDR3 here is CASSVQTGGRRNTIYF. In nucleotides, the CDR3 is TGTGCCAGCAGCGTCCAGACAGGGGGCAGAAGAAACACCATATATTTT. The entire variable domain, with the rest obtained from reference TRBV9 and TRBJ1-3, is as follows: DSGVTQTPKHLITATGQRVTLRCSPRSGDLSVYWYQQSLDQGLQFLIQYYNGEERAKGNILERFSAQQFPDLHSELNLSSLELGDSALYFCASSVQTGGRRNTIYFGEGSWLTVV.

On this clone itself: The sample contains more than one DNA sequence encoding this CDR3. The chain combines TRBV18 with TRBJ1-1; the D is unclear. Trimming stripped 3 bases from V and 2 bases from J, with 13 bases between. Germline values: CDR1 KGHSH, CDR2 LQKENI. The CDR3 length is 15 residues. The CDR3 bases are TGTGCCAGCTCACCTCCTGGTCGGGGTAACACTGAAGCTTTCTTT. Protein product: CASSPPGRGNTEAFF.

J is TRBJ2-1 and V is TRBV7-2; tentatively, D is TRBD1 or TRBD2 (5 bases each). This CDR3 region has 15 residues. V was trimmed by 5 bases and J by 8 bases, leaving 19 bases between them. Germline V gene data show CDR1 as SGHTA and CDR2 as FQGNSA. The CDR3 protein is CASSPGPGPGDEQFF. As DNA, the CDR3 is TGTGCCAGCAGCCCAGGCCCGGGGCCGGGCGATGAGCAGTTCTTC.

The rearrangement joins TRBV5-1 to TRBJ2-1; D may be TRBD2 (6 bases). Germline loops: CDR1 SGHRS, CDR2 YFSETQ. The CDR3 spans 15 residues. The V end lost 0 bases, the J end lost 4 bases, and 11 bases lay between the germline ends. The CDR3 reads CASSLATRGYNEQFF. The CDR3 DNA sequence: TGCGCCAGCAGCTTGGCCACACGGGGGTACAATGAGCAGTTCTTC.